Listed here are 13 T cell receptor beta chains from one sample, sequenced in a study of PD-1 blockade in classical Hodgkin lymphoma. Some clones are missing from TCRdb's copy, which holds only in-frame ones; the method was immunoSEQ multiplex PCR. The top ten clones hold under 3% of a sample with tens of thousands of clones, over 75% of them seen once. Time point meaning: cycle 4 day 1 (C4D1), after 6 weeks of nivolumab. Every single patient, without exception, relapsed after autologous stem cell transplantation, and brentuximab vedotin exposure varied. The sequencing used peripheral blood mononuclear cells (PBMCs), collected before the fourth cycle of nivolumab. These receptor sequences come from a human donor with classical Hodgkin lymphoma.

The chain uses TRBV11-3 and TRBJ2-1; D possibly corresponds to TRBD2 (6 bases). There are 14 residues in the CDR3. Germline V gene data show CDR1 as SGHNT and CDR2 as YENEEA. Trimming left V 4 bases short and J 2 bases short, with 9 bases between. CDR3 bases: TGTGCCAGCAGCTCCCGCGGGGCCTACAATGAGCAGTTCTTC. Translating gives CASSSRGAYNEQFF.

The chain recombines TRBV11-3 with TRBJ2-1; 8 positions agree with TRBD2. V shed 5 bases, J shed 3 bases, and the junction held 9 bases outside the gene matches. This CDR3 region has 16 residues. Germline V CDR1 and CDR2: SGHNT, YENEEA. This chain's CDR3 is CASSPGGGGRYNEQFF. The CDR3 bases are TGTGCCAGCAGCCCCGGGGGCGGGGGGCGCTACAATGAGCAGTTCTTC.

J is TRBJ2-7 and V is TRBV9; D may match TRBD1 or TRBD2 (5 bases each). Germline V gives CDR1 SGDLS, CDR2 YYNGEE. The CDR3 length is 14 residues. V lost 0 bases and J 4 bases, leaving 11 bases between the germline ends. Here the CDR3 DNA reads TGTGCCAGCAGCGTAGAGGGGTCGGGGTACGAGCAGTACTTC. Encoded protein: CASSVEGSGYEQYF. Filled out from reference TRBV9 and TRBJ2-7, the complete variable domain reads DSGVTQTPKHLITATGQRVTLRCSPRSGDLSVYWYQQSLDQGLQFLIQYYNGEERAKGNILERFSAQQFPDLHSELNLSSLELGDSALYFCASSVEGSGYEQYFGPGTRLTVT.

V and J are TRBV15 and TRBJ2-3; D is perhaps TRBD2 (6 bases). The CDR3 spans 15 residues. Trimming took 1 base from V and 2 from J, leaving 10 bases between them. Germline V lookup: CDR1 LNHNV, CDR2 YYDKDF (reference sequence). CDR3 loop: CATSRASVSTDTQYF. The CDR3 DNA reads TGTGCCACCAGCAGAGCTAGCGTTTCCACAGATACGCAGTATTTT.

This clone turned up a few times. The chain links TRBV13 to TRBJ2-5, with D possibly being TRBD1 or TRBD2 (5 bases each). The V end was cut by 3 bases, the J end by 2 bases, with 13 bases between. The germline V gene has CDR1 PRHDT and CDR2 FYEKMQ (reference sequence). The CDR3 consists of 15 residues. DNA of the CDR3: TGTGCCAGCAGCTTTTCCGGGACCGGGCAAGAGACCCAGTACTTC. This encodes CASSFSGTGQETQYF.

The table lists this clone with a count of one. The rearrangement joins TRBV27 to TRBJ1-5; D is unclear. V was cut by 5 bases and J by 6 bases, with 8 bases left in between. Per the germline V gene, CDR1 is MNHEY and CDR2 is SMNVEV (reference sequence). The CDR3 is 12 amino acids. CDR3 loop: CASSPLGQPQHF. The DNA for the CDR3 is TGTGCCAGCAGTCCCTTGGGTCAGCCCCAGCATTTT.

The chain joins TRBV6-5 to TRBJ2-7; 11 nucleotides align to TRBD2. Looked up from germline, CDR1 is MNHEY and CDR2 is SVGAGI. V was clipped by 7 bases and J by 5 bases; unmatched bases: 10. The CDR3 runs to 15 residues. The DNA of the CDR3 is TGTGCCAGCACCCCCCGACTAGCGGGGATGAACGAGCAGTACTTC. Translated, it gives CASTPRLAGMNEQYF.

The CDR3 DNA sequence: TGTGCCAGCCGGAAGAACCGGGACACCTACGAGCAGTACTTC. Protein sequence: CASRKNRDTYEQYF. The gene calls are TRBV19 and TRBJ2-7; possible D gene TRBD1, 6 bases. This CDR3 region has 14 residues. The V gene lost 9 bases and the J gene lost 2 bases, with 17 bases spanning the gap. Germline V CDR1 and CDR2: LNHDA, SQIVND (reference sequence).

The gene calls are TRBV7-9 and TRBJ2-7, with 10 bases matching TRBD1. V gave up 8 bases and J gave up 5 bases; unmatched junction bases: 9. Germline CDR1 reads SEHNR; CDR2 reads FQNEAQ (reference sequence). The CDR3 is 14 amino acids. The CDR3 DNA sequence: TGTGCCAGCGGACAGGGACAGGGGTACCACGAGCAGTACTTC. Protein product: CASGQGQGYHEQYF.

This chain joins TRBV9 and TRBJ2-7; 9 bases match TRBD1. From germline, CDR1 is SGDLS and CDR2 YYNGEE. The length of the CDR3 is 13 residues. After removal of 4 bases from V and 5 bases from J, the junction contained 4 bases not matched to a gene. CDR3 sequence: CASSPWDRDEQYF. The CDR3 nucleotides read TGTGCCAGCAGCCCATGGGACAGGGACGAGCAGTACTTC.

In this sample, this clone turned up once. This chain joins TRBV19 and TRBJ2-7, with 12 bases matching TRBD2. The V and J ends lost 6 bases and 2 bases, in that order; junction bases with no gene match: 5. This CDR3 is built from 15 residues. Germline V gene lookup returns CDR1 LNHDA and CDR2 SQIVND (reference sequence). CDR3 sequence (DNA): TGTGCCAGTAGCTATGCTAGCGGGGGGGCCTACGAGCAGTACTTC. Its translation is CASSYASGGAYEQYF.

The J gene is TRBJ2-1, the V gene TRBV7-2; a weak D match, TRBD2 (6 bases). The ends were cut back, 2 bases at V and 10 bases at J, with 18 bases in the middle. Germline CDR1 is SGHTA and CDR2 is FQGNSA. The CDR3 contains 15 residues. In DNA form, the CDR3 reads TGTGCCAGCAGCTTACCTCGGGACTCCCCAGGCGAGCAGTTCTTC. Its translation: CASSLPRDSPGEQFF.

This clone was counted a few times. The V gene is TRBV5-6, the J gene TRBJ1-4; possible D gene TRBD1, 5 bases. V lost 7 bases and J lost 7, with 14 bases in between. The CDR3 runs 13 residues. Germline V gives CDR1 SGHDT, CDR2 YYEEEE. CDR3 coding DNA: TGTGCCAGCTACGTGACGGGGGGTGAAAAACTGTTTTTT. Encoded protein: CASYVTGGEKLFF.